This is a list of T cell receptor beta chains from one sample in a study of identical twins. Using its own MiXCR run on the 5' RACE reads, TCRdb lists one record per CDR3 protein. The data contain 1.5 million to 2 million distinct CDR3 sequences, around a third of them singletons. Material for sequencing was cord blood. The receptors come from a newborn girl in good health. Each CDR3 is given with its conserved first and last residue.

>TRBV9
CASSVGDNTDTQYF
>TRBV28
CASSPILLGSYEQYF
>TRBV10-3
CAISVKRSFTDTQYF
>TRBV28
CASSLPRGQGNEQFF
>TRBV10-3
CAISARGTSYNEQFF
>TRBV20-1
CSVMTQQGRQPQHF
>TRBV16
CASSQSGGLSQPQHF
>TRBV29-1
CSVPRGTTDTQYF
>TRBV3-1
CASSHVRQGSHEQFF
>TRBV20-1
CSARTTLGSNNEQYF
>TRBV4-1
CASSQEAGWETQYF
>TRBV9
CASSGEQGGTEAFF
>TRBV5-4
CASSSSGGVYEQYF
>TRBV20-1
CSASRAGDGTDTQYF
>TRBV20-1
CSATPDYREQYF
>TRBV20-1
CSAGTADSYNEQFF
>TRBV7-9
CASSQTLGNQPQHF
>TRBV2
CASSGGSVYEQYF
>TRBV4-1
CASSQGRKTLNEKLFF
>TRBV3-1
CASRATSGRLRTDTQYF
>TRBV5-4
CASSLKSGADTQYF
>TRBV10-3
CAISEEGQVEKLFF
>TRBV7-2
CASSGRVDTDTQYF
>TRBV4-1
CASSDQGGYGYTF
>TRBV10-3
CAIRTGLDETQYF
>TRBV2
CASSVQGLLEKLFF
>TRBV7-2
CASSLLTGTLANYGYTF
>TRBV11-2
CASRSWGAGYEQYF
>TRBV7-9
CASSLRGTVQETQYF
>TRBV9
CASSPTGVKTYEQYF
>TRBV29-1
CSLPSRGYEQYF
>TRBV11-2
CASSLEGLGQETQYF
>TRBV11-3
CASSLAFSGGYNEQFF
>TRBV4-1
CASSQEALASNNEQYF
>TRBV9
CASSITRQGADTQYF
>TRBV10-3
CAISEAGRAFF
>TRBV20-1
CSARAYNYNEQFF
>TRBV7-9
CASSLSLEGFNYGYTF
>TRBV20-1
CSARVGSGGAYTDTQYF
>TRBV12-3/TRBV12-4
CASSRPYYNEQFF
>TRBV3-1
CASSQGGARLYLSTDTQYF
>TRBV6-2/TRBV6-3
CASSYRTDTQYF
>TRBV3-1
CASSPSTGDGYTF
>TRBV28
CASNRQEQETQYF
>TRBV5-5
CASSRANSYNSPLHF
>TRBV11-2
CASRTGITDTQYF
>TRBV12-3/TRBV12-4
CGSSQGVANQPQHF
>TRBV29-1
CSVARMETQYF
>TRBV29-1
CSVAKGGTGGNEQFF